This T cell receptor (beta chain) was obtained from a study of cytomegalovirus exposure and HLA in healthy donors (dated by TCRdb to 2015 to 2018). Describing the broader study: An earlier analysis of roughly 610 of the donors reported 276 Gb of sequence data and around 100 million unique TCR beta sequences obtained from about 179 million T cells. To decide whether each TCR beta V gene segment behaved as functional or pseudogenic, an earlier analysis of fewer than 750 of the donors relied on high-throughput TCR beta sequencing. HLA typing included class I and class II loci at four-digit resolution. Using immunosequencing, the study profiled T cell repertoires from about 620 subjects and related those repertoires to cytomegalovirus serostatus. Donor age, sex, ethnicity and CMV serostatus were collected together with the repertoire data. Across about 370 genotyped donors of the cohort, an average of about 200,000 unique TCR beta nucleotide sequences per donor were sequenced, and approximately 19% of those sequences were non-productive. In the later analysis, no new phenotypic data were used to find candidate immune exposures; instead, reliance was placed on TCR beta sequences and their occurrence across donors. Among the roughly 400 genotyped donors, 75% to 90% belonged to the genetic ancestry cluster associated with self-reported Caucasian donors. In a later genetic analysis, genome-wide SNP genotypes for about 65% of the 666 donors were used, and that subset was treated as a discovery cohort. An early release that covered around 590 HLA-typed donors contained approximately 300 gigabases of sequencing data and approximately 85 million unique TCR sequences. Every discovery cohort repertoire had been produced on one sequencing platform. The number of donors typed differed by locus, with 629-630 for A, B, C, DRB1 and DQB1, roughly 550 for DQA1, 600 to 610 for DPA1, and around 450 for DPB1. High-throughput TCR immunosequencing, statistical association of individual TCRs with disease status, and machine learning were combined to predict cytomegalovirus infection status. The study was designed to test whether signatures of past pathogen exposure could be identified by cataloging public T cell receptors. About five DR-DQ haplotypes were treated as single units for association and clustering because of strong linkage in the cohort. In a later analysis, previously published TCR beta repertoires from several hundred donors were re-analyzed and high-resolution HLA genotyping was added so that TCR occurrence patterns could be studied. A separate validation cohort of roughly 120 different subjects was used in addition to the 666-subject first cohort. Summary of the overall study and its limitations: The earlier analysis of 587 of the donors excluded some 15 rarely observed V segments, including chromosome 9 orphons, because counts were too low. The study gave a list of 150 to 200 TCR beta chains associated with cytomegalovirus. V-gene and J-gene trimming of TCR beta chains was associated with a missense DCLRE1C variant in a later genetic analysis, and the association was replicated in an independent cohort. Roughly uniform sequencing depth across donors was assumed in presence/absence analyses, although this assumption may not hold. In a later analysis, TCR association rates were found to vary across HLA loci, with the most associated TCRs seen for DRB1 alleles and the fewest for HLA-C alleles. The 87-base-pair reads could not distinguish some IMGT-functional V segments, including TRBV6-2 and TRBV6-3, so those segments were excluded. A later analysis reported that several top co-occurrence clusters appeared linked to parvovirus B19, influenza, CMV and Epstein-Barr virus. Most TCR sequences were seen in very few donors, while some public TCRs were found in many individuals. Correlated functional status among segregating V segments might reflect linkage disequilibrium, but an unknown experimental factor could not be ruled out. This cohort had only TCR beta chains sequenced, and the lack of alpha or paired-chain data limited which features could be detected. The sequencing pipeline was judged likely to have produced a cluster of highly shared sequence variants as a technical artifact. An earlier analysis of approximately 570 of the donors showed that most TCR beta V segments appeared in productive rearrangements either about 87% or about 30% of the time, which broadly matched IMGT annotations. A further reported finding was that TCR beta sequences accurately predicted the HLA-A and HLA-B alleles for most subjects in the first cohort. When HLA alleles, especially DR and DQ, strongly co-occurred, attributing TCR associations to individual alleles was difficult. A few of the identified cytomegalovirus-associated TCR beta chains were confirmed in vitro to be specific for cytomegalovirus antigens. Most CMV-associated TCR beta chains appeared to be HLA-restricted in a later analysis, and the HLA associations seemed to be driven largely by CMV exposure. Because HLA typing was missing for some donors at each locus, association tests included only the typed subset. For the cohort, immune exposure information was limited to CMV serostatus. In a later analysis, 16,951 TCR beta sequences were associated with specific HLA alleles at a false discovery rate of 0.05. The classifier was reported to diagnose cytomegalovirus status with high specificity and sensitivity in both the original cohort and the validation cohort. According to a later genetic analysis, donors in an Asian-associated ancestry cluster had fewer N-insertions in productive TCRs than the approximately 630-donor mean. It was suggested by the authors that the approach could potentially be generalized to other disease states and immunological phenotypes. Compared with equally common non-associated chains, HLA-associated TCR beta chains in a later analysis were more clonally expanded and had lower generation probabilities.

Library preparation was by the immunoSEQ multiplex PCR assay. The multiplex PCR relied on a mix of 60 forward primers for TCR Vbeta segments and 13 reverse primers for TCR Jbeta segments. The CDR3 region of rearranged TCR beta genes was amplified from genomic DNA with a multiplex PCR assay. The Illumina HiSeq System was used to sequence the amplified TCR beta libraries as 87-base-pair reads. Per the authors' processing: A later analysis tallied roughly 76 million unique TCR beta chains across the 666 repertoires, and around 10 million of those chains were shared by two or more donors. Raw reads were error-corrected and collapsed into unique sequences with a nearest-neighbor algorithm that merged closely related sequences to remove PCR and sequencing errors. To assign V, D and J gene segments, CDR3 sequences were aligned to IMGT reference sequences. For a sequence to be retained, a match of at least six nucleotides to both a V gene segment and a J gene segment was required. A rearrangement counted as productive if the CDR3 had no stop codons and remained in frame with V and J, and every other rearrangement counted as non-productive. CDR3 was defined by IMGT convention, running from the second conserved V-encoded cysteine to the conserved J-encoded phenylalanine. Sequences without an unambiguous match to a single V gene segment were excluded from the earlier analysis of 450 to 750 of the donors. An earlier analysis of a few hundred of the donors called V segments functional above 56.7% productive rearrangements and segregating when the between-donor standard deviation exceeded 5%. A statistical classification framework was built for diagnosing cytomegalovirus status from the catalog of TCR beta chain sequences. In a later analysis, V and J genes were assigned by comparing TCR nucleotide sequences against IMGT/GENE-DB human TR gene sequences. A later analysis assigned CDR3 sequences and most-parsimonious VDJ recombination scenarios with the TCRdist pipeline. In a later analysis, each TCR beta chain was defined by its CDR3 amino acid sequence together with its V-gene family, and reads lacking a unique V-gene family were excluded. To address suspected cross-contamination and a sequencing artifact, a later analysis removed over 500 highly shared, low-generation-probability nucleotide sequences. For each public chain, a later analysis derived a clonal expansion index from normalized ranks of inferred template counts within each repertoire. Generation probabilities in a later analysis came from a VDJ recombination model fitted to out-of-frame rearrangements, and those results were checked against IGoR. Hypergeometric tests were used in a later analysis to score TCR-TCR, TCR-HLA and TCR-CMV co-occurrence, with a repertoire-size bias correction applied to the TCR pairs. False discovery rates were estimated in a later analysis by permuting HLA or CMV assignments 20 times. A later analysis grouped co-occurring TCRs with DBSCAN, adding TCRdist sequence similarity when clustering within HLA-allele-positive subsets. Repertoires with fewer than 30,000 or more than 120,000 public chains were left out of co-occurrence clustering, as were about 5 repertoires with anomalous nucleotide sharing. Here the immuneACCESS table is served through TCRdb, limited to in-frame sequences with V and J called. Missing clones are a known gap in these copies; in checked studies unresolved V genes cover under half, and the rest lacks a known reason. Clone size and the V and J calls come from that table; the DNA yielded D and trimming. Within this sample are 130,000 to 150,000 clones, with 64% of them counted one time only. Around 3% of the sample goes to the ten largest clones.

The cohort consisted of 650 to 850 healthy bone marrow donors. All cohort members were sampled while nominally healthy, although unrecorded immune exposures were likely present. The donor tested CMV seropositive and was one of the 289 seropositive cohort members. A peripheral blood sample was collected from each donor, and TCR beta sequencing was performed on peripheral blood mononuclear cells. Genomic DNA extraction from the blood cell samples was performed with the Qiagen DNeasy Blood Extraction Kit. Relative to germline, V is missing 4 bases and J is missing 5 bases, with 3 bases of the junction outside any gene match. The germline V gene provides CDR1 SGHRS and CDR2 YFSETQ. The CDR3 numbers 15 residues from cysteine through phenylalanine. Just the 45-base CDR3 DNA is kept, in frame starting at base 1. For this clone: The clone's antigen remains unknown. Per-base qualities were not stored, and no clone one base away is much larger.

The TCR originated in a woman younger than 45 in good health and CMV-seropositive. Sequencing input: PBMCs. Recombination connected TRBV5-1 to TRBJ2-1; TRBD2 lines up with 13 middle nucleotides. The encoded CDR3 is CASSQLAGGDNEQFF. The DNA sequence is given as TGCGCCAGCAGCCAACTAGCGGGGGGGGACAATGAGCAGTTCTTC.